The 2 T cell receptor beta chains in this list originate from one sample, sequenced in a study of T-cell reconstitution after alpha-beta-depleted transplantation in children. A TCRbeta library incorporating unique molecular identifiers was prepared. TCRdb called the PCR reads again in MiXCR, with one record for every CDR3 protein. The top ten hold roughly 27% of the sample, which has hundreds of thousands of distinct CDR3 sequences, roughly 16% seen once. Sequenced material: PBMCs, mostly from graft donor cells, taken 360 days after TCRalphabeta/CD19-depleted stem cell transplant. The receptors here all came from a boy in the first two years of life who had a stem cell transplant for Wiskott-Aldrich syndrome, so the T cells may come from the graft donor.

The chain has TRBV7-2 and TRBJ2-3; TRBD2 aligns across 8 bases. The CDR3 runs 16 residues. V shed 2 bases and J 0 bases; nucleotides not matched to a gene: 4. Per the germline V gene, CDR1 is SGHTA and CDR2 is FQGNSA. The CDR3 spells CASSLRSGSSTDTQYF. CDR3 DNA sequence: TGTGCCAGCAGCTTACGGAGCGGGAGTAGCACAGATACGCAGTATTTT.

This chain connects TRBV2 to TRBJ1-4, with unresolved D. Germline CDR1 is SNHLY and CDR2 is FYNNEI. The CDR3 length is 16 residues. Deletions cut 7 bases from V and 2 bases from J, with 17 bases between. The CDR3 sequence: CASKRTNLGTNEKLFF. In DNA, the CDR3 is TGTGCCAGCAAACGGACGAATCTGGGGACTAATGAAAAACTGTTTTTT.